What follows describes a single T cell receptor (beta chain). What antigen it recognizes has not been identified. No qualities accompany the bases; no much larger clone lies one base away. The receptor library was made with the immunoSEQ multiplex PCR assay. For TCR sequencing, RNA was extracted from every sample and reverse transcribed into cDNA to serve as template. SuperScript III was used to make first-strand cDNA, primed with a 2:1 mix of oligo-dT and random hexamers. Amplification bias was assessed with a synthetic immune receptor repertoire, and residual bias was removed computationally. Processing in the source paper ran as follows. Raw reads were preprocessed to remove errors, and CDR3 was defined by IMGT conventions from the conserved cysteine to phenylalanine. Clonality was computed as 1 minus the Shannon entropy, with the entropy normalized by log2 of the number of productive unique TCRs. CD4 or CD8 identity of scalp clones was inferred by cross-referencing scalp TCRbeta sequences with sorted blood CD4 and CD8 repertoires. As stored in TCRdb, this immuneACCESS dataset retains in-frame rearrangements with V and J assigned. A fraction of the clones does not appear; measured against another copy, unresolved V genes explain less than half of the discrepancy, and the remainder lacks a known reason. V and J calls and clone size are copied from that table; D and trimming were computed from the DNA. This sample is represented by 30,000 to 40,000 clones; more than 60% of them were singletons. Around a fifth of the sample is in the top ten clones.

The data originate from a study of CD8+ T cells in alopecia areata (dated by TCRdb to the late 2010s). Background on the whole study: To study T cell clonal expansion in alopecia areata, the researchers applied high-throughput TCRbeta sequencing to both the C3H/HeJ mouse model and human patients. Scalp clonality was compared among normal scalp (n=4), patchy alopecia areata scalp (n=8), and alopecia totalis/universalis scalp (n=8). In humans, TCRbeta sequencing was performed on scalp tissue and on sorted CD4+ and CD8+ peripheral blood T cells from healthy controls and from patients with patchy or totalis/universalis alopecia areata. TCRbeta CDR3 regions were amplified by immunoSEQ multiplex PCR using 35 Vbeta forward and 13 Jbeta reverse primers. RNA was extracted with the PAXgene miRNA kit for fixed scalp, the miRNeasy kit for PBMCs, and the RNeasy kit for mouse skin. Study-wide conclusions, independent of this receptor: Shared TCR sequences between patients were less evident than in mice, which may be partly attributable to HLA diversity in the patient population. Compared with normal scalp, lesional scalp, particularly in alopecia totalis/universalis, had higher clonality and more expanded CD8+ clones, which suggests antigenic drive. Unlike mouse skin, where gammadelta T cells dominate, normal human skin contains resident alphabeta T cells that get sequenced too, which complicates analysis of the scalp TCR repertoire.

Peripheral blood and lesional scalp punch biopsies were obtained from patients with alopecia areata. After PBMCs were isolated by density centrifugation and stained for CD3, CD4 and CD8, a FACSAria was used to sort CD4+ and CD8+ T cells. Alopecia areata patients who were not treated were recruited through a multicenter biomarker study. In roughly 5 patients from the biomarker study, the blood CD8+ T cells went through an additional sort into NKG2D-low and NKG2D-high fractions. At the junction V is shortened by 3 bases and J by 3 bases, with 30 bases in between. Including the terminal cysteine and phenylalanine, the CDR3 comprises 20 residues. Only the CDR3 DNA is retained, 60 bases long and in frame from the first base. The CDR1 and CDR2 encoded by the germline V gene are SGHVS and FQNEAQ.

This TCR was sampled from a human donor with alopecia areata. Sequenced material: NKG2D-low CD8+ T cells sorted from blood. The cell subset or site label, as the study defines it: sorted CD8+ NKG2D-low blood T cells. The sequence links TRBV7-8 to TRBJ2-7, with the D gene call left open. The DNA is TGTGCCAGCAGCTTTCTCTTTGGCCTCCGTACGAGCGAGAGACTCTACGAGCAGTACTTC. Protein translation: CASSFLFGLRTSERLYEQYF.